This T cell receptor (beta chain) comes out of a study of cytomegalovirus exposure and HLA in healthy donors. Overall study findings and caveats: Later on, a genetic analysis was performed. It linked a missense variant in DCLRE1C with V- and J-gene trimming of TCR beta.

60 Vbeta and 13 Jbeta primers were used in PCR. TCRdb's copy holds only in-frame clones and misses some; the assay was immunoSEQ multiplex PCR. Of 70,000 to 95,000 clones in the sample, around 82% were seen once. This CDR3 has 14 residues. The germline CDR1 and CDR2 sequences are MGHRA and YSYEKL. V lost 7 bases and J lost 6, with 18 bases in between. Comments on this clone: Its antigen is as yet unknown.

Sequencing was performed on PBMCs. This clonotype was sampled from a young man in good health and CMV-seronegative. This rearrangement joins TRBV4-1 to TRBJ1-1, with D possibly matching TRBD1 (6 bases). The CDR3 loop reads CASNKDRAVPEAFF. The CDR3 nucleotides read TGCGCCAGCAACAAGGACAGAGCAGTCCCTGAAGCTTTCTTT.